This T cell receptor beta chain was recorded in a study of blood T cell repertoires in COVID-19. The overall study: Sites across the United States, Italy and Spain contributed samples from acute and convalescent COVID-19. PBMCs, B-cell-depleted T cells, or T cells provided the cDNA or gDNA that made up the material.

The CDR3 runs to 15 residues. V lost 2 bases and J lost 0, with 10 bases in between. In germline, CDR1 is GTSNPN, CDR2 SVGIG (reference sequence). Profiling relied on immunoSEQ multiplex PCR, and the TCRdb table lists in-frame clones only, not all of them. The sample includes 220,000 or so clones, 80% to 85% of them seen just once. The sample consisted of peripheral blood. The TCR comes from a man aged 25-45 years with active or convalescent COVID-19. The V and J genes are TRBV30 and TRBJ1-4; tentative D call: TRBD1 (6 bases). The CDR3 loop is CAWSKQGATNEKLFF. The CDR3 coding sequence is TGTGCCTGGAGTAAACAGGGCGCAACTAATGAAAAACTGTTTTTT. The variable domain in full, completed from reference TRBV30 and TRBJ1-4, reads SQTIHQWPATLVQPVGSPLSLECTVEGTSNPNLYWYRQAAGRGLQLLFYSVGIGQISSEVPQNLSASRPQDRQFILSSKKLLLSDSGFYLCAWSKQGATNEKLFFGSGTQLSVL.